This T cell receptor beta chain was captured by sequencing in a study of PD-1 blockade in classical Hodgkin lymphoma. Study-wide findings and caveats: CD4+ TCR diversity rose significantly by C4D1, and CD8+ TCR diversity did not. When nivolumab was started under 1 year after ASCT, patients were excluded.

Germline CDR1 SGHTA, CDR2 FQGNSA. Trimming at V came to 2 bases and at J to 13 bases, leaving 8 bases not matched to a gene. The CDR3 has 14 amino acids. Libraries were prepared by immunoSEQ multiplex PCR; TCRdb keeps only in-frame clonotypes and omits some of them. The sample shows 40,000 or so clones, roughly 78% of them seen only once. Each patient relapsed following autologous stem cell transplantation, and prior brentuximab vedotin exposure differed. Responses achieved at best were complete response, partial response or progressive disease. This clone turned up a few times. Its antigen is undetermined.

The sample consisted of peripheral blood mononuclear cells (PBMCs), taken at baseline. This TCR derives from a human donor with classical Hodgkin lymphoma. V is TRBV7-2 and J is TRBJ2-2, with 9 bases lining up with TRBD2. The CDR3 sequence is CASSLFSSGGVLFF. The DNA of the CDR3 is TGTGCCAGCAGCTTATTTAGTAGCGGGGGCGTGCTGTTTTTT.